This T cell receptor beta chain was sequenced for a study of shared clonotypes between healthy human individuals. Findings and caveats of the study: As a rule, naive subsets had a larger estimated richness than memory subsets. Represented diversity, genetic and exposure-history alike, was limited by few donors.

On this clone itself: Antigen unknown.

A deep-level run was used for the assay. Genomic DNA belonging to each subset was distributed in equal measure over several immunoSEQ plates. Sequenced by immunoSEQ multiplex PCR; TCRdb stores in-frame clones only, minus some. This sample yields roughly 400,000 clones, of which about 96% are seen a single time; approximately 0.3% belongs to the top ten. Germline CDR1 reads SGHAT; CDR2 reads FQDESV (reference sequence). The CDR3 has 14 amino acids. With 1 base clipped from V and 2 bases from J, the junction kept 2 bases outside the gene matches. The chain has TRBV11-1 and TRBJ2-7, with 7 nucleotides matching TRBD1. The source of this sequence is a man between 25 and 39 years old in good health. Sequencing was carried out using memory CD8+ T cells sorted from blood. Specified subset: CD45RO+ cells pooled with CCR7-negative TemRA cells. As DNA, the CDR3 is TGTGCCAGCAGCTTAGGGACAGGTACCTACGAGCAGTACTTC. Its protein is CASSLGTGTYEQYF.